This TCR beta chain was found in a study of T cell responses to AZD1222 COVID-19 vaccine. Broader study findings: Spike-wide vaccine-associated CD4 TCRs dominated at 160-218 and 743-854. At study baseline, merely a handful of AZD1222 recipients were seropositive. Donors skewed white British and female; clonal diversity was possibly underestimated.

Germline loops: CDR1 LNHDA, CDR2 SQIVND (reference sequence). The CDR3 contains 14 residues. Trimming took 1 base from V and 8 from J, leaving 12 bases between them. Clones were sequenced by immunoSEQ multiplex PCR, and TCRdb holds only the in-frame ones, with some missing. The sample has about 76,000 clones; 60% to 85% are singletons. For this clone: Its matching antigen is unknown.

The chain combines TRBV19 with TRBJ2-1; D ambiguous. This receptor was obtained from an adult who received the MenACWY meningococcal vaccine as a control. Sequencing used peripheral blood, obtained 28 days after the second dose of the MenACWY control vaccine. The CDR3 spells CASSIAPPTHEQFF. CDR3 nucleotide sequence: TGTGCCAGTAGTATAGCCCCTCCTACCCATGAGCAGTTCTTC.